This T cell receptor beta chain stems from a study of cytomegalovirus exposure and HLA in healthy donors. General observations from the study: When analyzed later, a missense DCLRE1C variant was found to be linked to TCR beta V- and J-gene trimming. Being productive about 87% or about 30% of the time was typical of most TCR beta V segments in an earlier analysis.

Germline V gives CDR1 MDHEN, CDR2 SYDVKM. With 5 bases clipped from V and 1 base from J, the junction kept 7 bases outside the gene matches. The CDR3 sequence is 16 residues long. The PCR contained 60 Vbeta and 13 Jbeta primers. Clones were sequenced by immunoSEQ multiplex PCR, and TCRdb holds only the in-frame ones, with some missing. In the table there are more than 100,000 clones, roughly 80% of which are singletons. On this clone itself: The antigen is not known.

The material sequenced was PBMCs. This TCR was sampled from a man aged 35-49 years in good health and CMV-seronegative. V usage is TRBV28 and J usage is TRBJ2-1; 8 positions match TRBD2. CDR3 protein: CASSPGGVTSYNEQFF. Written as DNA, the CDR3 is TGTGCCAGCAGTCCGGGGGGGGTTACATCCTACAATGAGCAGTTCTTC.